The 20 T cell receptor beta chains listed next were all sequenced from one sample in a study of blood T cell repertoires in COVID-19. The table came from immunoSEQ multiplex PCR; TCRdb's copy has only in-frame clones and leaves some out. The sample has some 190,000 clones, under 80% seen once. Sequencing was done on a sample of PBMCs or T cells enriched from blood (not recorded which). The origin of the receptors is a woman aged 50 to 60 with acute COVID-19.

The chain employs TRBV28 and TRBJ2-7; TRBD1 matches at 8 bases. Germline values: CDR1 MDHEN, CDR2 SYDVKM. Unmatched junction bases numbered 10, after V lost 5 bases and J lost 4 bases. The CDR3 is made up of 15 amino acids. The CDR3 nucleotides are TGTGCCAGCAGTCCAGGGGGCACGTCTAGGTACGAGCAGTACGTC. This codes for CASSPGGTSRYEQYV.

This rearrangement joins TRBV7-2 to TRBJ1-6, with TRBD1 identical over 7 bases. Germline CDR1 and CDR2: SGHTA and FQGNSA. V shed 3 bases, J shed 14 bases, and the junction held 7 bases outside the gene matches. CDR3 length: 13 residues. The CDR3 DNA reads as TGTGCCAGCAGCTTCCGGGACAGCGCGGCCCTCCACTTT. This encodes CASSFRDSAALHF.

The J gene is TRBJ1-2, the V gene TRBV19; D not certain. Germline values: CDR1 LNHDA, CDR2 SQIVND (reference sequence). Trimming took off 8 bases at V and 8 bases at J, with 9 bases between the two ends. The CDR3 has 10 residues. The CDR3 is CASFRVGYTF. Here the CDR3 DNA reads TGTGCCAGTTTCCGGGTGGGCTACACCTTC.

In its sample, this clone was seen many times. V usage is TRBV7-3 and J usage is TRBJ2-5, with D possibly TRBD1 on 5 matching bases. Germline CDR1 and CDR2: SGHTA and FQGTGA. The V end was cut by 3 bases, the J end by 3 bases, with 8 bases between. The CDR3 is made up of 13 amino acids. This CDR3 is CASSFGHKETQYF. CDR3 in DNA: TGTGCCAGCAGCTTCGGACATAAAGAGACCCAGTACTTC.

The chain carries TRBV2 and TRBJ1-5; the D gene is possibly TRBD1 (5 bases). The CDR3 totals 14 residues. Germline V CDR1 and CDR2: SNHLY, FYNNEI. Trimming took 1 base from V and 5 from J, leaving 9 bases between them. In nucleotides, the CDR3 is TGTGCCAGCAGTGAAGAGGGGCTTCATCAGCCCCAGCATTTT. Its protein is CASSEEGLHQPQHF.

The rearrangement uses TRBV21-1 and TRBJ1-6; TRBD1 is the table's D call and was not checked against the DNA. TRBV21-1 is an annotated pseudogene. The CDR3 has 15 amino acids. The CDR3 nucleotides read TGTGCCAGCAGCAGTGCGACAGGCCAGAATTCACCCCTCCACTTT. Translating gives CASSSATGQNSPLHF.

This clone has more than one count but fewer than ten. The J gene is TRBJ1-1, the V gene TRBV19; D not certain. Per the germline V gene, CDR1 is LNHDA and CDR2 is SQIVND (reference sequence). This CDR3 region has 12 residues. Between the trimmed V and J ends, which lost 4 bases and 1 base, there was a span of 4 bases. The DNA for the CDR3 is TGTGCCAGTAGTAGGGCGAACACTGAAGCTTTCTTT. Encoded protein: CASSRANTEAFF.

The chain recombines TRBV3-1 (or the pseudogene TRBV3-2) with TRBJ2-2, with 14 bases identical to TRBD2. Germline V gives CDR1 LGHDT, CDR2 YNNKEL (reference sequence). Trimming at V came to 5 bases and at J to 10 bases, leaving 6 bases not matched to a gene. This CDR3 spans 15 amino acids. This CDR3 reads CASSATSGGAAELFF. CDR3 coding DNA: TGTGCCAGCAGCGCGACTAGCGGGGGGGCGGCGGAGCTGTTTTTT.

V gene TRBV7-2 combines with J gene TRBJ1-6, with D maybe TRBD1 (5 bases). This CDR3 has 14 residues. Germline-derived CDR1 and CDR2 are SGHTA and FQGNSA. V was cut by 2 bases and J by 4 bases, with 6 bases left in between. This CDR3 is CASSLRQYNSPLHF. In DNA form, the CDR3 reads TGTGCCAGCAGCTTAAGACAGTATAATTCACCCCTCCACTTT. Filled out from reference TRBV7-2 and TRBJ1-6, the complete variable domain reads GAGVSQSPSNKVTEKGKDVELRCDPISGHTALYWYRQSLGQGLEFLIYFQGNSAPDKSGLPSDRFSAERTGGSVSTLTIQRTQQEDSAVYLCASSLRQYNSPLHFGNGTRLTVT.

This rearrangement joins TRBV9 to TRBJ1-6; 7 nucleotides align to TRBD1. This CDR3 region has 16 residues. V was clipped by 2 bases and J by 5 bases; unmatched bases: 7. Germline lookup yields CDR1 SGDLS and CDR2 YYNGEE. The CDR3 sequence is CASSVRPRGDNSPLHF. The CDR3 DNA reads TGTGCCAGCAGCGTCCGCCCCAGGGGGGATAATTCACCCCTCCACTTT.

The chain recombines TRBV28 with TRBJ1-4; perhaps TRBD1 as D (6 bases). The CDR3 is 16 amino acids. Germline CDR1 reads MDHEN; CDR2 reads SYDVKM. V was clipped by 6 bases and J by 8 bases, with 22 bases between them. The CDR3 loop is CASSPSGTLTEEKLFF. The CDR3 DNA follows: TGTGCCAGCAGCCCCAGCGGGACACTCACAGAGGAAAAACTGTTTTTT.

This chain connects TRBV11-3 to TRBJ2-1; TRBD1 matches at 10 bases. The germline V gene has CDR1 SGHNT and CDR2 YENEEA. The CDR3 runs to 16 residues. The V and J ends lost 5 bases and 3 bases, in that order; junction bases with no gene match: 7. The CDR3 region has the DNA TGTGCCAGCAGCCCAATCGGGACAGGGGTCTACAATGAGCAGTTCTTC. This translates into CASSPIGTGVYNEQFF.

The gene calls are TRBV6-5 and TRBJ1-1; D may be TRBD1 (5 bases). The CDR3 spans 14 residues. The germline V and J ends were trimmed by 8 bases and 4 bases, with 17 bases remaining between them. Germline V gives CDR1 MNHEY, CDR2 SVGAGI. Here the CDR3 DNA reads TGTGCCAGCTCAAGGGCCGGAGGGGTCACTGAAGCTTTCTTT. This sequence encodes CASSRAGGVTEAFF.

V gene TRBV3-1 (or the pseudogene TRBV3-2) combines with J gene TRBJ1-3, with a weak D call TRBD1 (6 bases). The ends were cut back, 4 bases at V and 4 bases at J, with 20 bases in the middle. CDR3 length: 17 residues. CDR1 is LGHDT and CDR2 is YNNKEL in the germline V gene (reference sequence). The CDR3 nucleotides read TGTGCCAGCAGCCGATCCCTATGGGAGGGGGGCGGAAACACCATATATTTT. Residues: CASSRSLWEGGGNTIYF.

The chain recombines TRBV28 with TRBJ2-1; no definite D call. Trimming took off 2 bases at V and 8 bases at J, with 13 bases between the two ends. The germline gives CDR1 MDHEN, CDR2 SYDVKM. The CDR3 contains 14 residues. The CDR3: CASSLQTKSDEQFF. As DNA, the CDR3 is TGTGCCAGCAGTTTACAAACTAAGTCCGATGAGCAGTTCTTC.

The chain is built from TRBV3-1 (or the pseudogene TRBV3-2) and TRBJ1-5, with D unclear. Deletions cut 0 bases from V and 7 bases from J, with 22 bases between. The CDR3 totals 18 residues. The germline V gene has CDR1 LGHDT and CDR2 YNNKEL (reference sequence). DNA of the CDR3: TGTGCCAGCAGCCAAGATGGTCCGCGGGGAGGGCTGGAACAGCCCCAGCATTTT. Its protein is CASSQDGPRGGLEQPQHF.

The genes are TRBV30 and TRBJ1-4; the match to TRBD1 covers 8 bases. Germline-derived CDR1 and CDR2 are GTSNPN and SVGIG (reference sequence). The CDR3 totals 15 residues. Trimming at V came to 3 bases and at J to 6 bases, leaving 9 bases not matched to a gene. The CDR3 nucleotides read TGTGCCTGGAGAGAACGGGACAGGCGGCATGAAAAACTGTTTTTT. Amino acids: CAWRERDRRHEKLFF.

Worth noting for this clone: Other DNA sequences in the same sample also yield this CDR3. The chain is built from TRBV28 and TRBJ1-2; TRBD1 matches at 7 bases. The ends lost 5 bases at V and 2 bases at J; junction bases unmatched: 2. This CDR3 is 13 amino acids long. Germline-derived CDR1 and CDR2 are MDHEN and SYDVKM. The CDR3 here is CASSLGQNYGYTF. As DNA, the CDR3 is TGTGCCAGCAGTCTGGGACAGAACTATGGCTACACCTTC.

V is TRBV14 and J is TRBJ2-5; 8 positions match TRBD2. The CDR3 runs 16 residues. CDR1 and CDR2 from the germline V gene are SGHDN and FVKESK. V lost 4 bases to trimming and J lost 2 bases; unmatched junction nucleotides: 9. CDR3 sequence reads: CASSLALAVRQETQYF. The DNA of the CDR3 is TGTGCCAGCAGCCTAGCACTAGCGGTGAGGCAAGAGACCCAGTACTTC.

The chain employs TRBV5-8 and TRBJ1-6; tentatively, D is TRBD1 (6 bases). The CDR3 is 15 amino acids. V lost 0 bases, J lost 8 bases, and 12 bases lay in between. Germline values: CDR1 SGHTS, CDR2 YDEGEE. CDR3 nucleotides: TGTGCCAGCAGCTTGGCGACAGGTTTTGATTCACCCCTCCACTTT. It is translated as CASSLATGFDSPLHF.